This T cell receptor beta chain was profiled in a study of blood T cell repertoires in COVID-19. Background on the study: Italy, Spain and the United States were the sources of the convalescent and acute COVID-19 samples. T cells, B-cell-depleted T cells, or PBMCs supplied cDNA or gDNA.

Deletions cut 0 bases from V and 4 bases from J, with 9 bases between. This CDR3 contains 14 residues. The V gene's germline CDR1 is MNHEY and CDR2 SVGAGI. Original methodology: Amplified reference gene primers provided the basis for estimating nucleated cell counts. Generated by immunoSEQ multiplex PCR, the TCRdb table keeps only in-frame clones and is missing some. V and J calls plus clone size are reproduced from that table; the DNA served to infer D and trimming. Counted here are 150,000 to 200,000 clones, 60% to 80% occurring once; the ten biggest clones make up 2.5% to 3.5%. The receptor comes from a man aged 70-80 years with acute or convalescent COVID-19. The sample taken for sequencing was peripheral blood. This sequence joins TRBV6-5 and TRBJ1-2, with a possible D match to TRBD1 (6 bases). The CDR3: CASSYSRTVYGYTF. CDR3 nucleotides: TGTGCCAGCAGTTACTCGAGGACAGTCTATGGCTACACCTTC.